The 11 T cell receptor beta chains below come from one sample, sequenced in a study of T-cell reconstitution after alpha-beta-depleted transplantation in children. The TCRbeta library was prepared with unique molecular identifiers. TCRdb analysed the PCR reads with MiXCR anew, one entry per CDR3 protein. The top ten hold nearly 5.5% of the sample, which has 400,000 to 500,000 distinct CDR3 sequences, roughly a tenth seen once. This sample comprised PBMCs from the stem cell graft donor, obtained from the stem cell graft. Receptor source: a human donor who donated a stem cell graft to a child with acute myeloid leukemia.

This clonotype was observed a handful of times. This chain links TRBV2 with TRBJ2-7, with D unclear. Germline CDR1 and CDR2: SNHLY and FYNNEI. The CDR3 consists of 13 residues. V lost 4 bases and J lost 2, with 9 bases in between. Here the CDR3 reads CASSGTVTYEQYF. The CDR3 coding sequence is TGTGCCAGCAGTGGGACGGTCACCTACGAGCAGTACTTC. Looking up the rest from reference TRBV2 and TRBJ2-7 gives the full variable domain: EPEVTQTPSHQVTQMGQEVILRCVPISNHLYFYWYRQILGQKVEFLVSFYNNEISEKSEIFDDQFSVERPDGSNFTLKIRSTKLEDSAMYFCASSGTVTYEQYFGPGTRLTVT.

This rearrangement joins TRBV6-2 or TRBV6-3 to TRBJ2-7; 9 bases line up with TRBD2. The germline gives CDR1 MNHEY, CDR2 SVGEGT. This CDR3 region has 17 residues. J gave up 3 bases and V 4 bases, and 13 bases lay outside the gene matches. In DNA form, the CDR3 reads TGTGCCAGCAGTTCACTCACAAAACTTAGCGGGAGCTACGAGCAGTACTTC. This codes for CASSSLTKLSGSYEQYF.

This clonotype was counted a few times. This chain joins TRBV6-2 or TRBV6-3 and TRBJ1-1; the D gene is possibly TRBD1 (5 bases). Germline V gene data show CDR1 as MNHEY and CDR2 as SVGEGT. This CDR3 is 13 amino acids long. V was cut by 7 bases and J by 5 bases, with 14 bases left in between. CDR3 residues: CASIRGGETEAFF. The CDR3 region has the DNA TGTGCCAGCATTCGAGGAGGGGAGACTGAAGCTTTCTTT.

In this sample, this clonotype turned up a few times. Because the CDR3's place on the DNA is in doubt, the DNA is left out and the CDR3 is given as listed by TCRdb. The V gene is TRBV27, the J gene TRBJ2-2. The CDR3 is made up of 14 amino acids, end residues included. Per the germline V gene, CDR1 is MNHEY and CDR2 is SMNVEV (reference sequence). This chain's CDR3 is CASSLGMGTGELFF.

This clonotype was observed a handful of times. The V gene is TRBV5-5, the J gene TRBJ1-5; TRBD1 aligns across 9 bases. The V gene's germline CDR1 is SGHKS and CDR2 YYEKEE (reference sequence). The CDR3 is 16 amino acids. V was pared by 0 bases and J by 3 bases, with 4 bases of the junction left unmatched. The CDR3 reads CASSLAGTGNNQPQHF. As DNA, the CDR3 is TGTGCCAGCAGCTTGGCCGGGACAGGGAACAATCAGCCCCAGCATTTT.

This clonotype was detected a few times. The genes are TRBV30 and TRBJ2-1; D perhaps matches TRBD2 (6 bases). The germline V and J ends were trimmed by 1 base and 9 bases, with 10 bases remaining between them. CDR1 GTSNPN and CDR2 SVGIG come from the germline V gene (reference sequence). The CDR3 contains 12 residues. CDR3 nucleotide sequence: TGTGCCTGGAGTGGAACTAGCTTTGAGCAGTTCTTC. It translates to CAWSGTSFEQFF.

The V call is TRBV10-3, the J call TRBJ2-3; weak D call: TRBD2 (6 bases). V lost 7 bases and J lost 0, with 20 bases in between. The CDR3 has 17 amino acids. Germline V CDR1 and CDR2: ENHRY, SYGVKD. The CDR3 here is CAIKPSGGTTSTDTQYF. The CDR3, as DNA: TGTGCCATCAAGCCCTCTGGGGGGACCACTAGCACAGATACGCAGTATTTT.

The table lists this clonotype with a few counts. CDR3 loop: CASSGTAYNEQFF. The CDR3 coding sequence is TGTGCCAGTTCCGGGACAGCCTACAATGAGCAGTTCTTC. The chain joins TRBV5-4 to TRBJ2-1, with 7 bases that match TRBD1. This CDR3 comprises 13 residues. V was pared by 8 bases and J by 2 bases, with 4 bases of the junction left unmatched. The V gene's germline CDR1 is SGHNT and CDR2 YYREEE (reference sequence).

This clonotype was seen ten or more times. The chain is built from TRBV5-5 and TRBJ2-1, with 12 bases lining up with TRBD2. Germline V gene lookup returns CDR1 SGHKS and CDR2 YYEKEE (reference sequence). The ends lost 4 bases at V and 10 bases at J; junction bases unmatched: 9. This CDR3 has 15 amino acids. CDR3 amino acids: CASSPRLAGEEEQFF. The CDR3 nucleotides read TGTGCCAGCAGCCCCCGACTAGCGGGAGAAGAAGAGCAGTTCTTC.

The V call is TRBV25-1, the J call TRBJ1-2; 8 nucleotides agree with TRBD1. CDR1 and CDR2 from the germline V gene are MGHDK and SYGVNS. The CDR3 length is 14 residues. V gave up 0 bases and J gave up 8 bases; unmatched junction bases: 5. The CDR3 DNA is TGTGCCAGCAGTGAATACGACAGGGGCGACGGCTACACCTTC. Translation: CASSEYDRGDGYTF.

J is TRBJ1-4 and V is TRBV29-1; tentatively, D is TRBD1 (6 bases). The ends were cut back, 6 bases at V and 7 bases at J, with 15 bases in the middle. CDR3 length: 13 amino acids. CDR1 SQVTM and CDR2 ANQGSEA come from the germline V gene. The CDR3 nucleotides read TGCAGCGTCCTAGGGCGGGGGGCTGAAAAACTGTTTTTT. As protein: CSVLGRGAEKLFF.